This T cell receptor (beta chain) appears in the sequencing data of a study of T-cell memory formation after mild COVID-19. TCRdb recomputed calls from the 5' RACE reads with MiXCR, one row per CDR3 protein. This table holds roughly 170,000 distinct CDR3 sequences, approximately 17% found once. Germline CDR1 and CDR2: SQVTM and ANQGSEA. This CDR3 spans 12 amino acids. V was cut by 3 bases and J by 3 bases, with 8 bases left in between. The TCR comes from a man in his late teens or twenties who had mild COVID-19 (a few samples of this study predate the infection). Cell type and time point are not known. Specimen: PBMCs or a T cell subset sorted from them (not recorded which). This chain joins TRBV29-1 and TRBJ1-1; maybe TRBD1 (5 bases). CDR3: CSVDRAYTEAFF. In DNA, the CDR3 is TGCAGCGTTGACAGGGCCTACACTGAAGCTTTCTTT.